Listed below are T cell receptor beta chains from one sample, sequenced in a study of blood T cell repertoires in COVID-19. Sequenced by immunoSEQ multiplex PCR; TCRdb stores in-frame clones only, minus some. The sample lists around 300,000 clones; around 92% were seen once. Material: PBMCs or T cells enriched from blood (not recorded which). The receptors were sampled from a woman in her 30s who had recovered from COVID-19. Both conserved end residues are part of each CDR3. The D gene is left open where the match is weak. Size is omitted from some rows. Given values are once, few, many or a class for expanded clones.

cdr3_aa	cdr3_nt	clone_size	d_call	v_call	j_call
CASSQGVTGGLYEQYF	TGTGCCAGCAGCCAAGGGGTGACAGGGGGCCTCTACGAGCAGTACTTC	.	TRBD1	TRBV4-2	TRBJ2-7
CAISEQQGENNEQFF	TGTGCCATCAGTGAGCAGCAGGGTGAGAACAATGAGCAGTTCTTC	.	.	TRBV10-3	TRBJ2-1
CASSLLDRGGYGYTF	TGTGCCAGCAGCCTATTGGACAGGGGCGGATATGGCTACACCTTC	.	TRBD1	TRBV7-9	TRBJ1-2
CASSQDLLGSGRSYEQYF	TGCGCCAGCAGCCAAGATCTCCTGGGTAGCGGACGCTCCTACGAGCAGTACTTC	.	.	TRBV4-1	TRBJ2-7
CASSLSTAVFTDTQYF	TGTGCCAGCAGCTTAAGCACCGCGGTATTCACAGATACGCAGTATTTT	.	.	TRBV7-9	TRBJ2-3
CASSIDRQGNSPLHF	TGTGCCAGTAGTATAGATCGACAGGGGAATTCACCCCTCCACTTT	.	TRBD1	TRBV19	TRBJ1-6
CASKGLAENNEQFF	TGCGCCAGTAAAGGACTAGCGGAAAACAATGAGCAGTTCTTC	.	TRBD2	TRBV4-1	TRBJ2-1
CASSWTGTGVDYEQYF	TGTGCCAGCAGTTGGACGGGGACAGGGGTGGACTACGAGCAGTACTTC	.	TRBD1	TRBV28	TRBJ2-7
CASSPTGTGYEQYF	TGTGCCAGCAGCCCCACCGGGACAGGGTACGAGCAGTACTTC	.	TRBD1	TRBV27	TRBJ2-7
CASSRTGDLLDEQFF	TGTGCCAGCAGCCGGACAGGGGACCTCTTAGATGAGCAGTTCTTC	.	TRBD1	TRBV6-5	TRBJ2-1
CASSVSQYNEQFF	TGTGCCAGCAGTGTTTCACAGTACAATGAGCAGTTCTTC	.	.	TRBV2	TRBJ2-1
CASSGYGSPGELFF	TGTGCCAGCAGCGGGTACGGGAGCCCCGGGGAGCTGTTTTTT	.	.	TRBV7-6	TRBJ2-2
CASSQGWSSPEQFF	TGCGCCAGCAGCCAAGGGTGGTCTAGCCCTGAGCAGTTCTTC	.	.	TRBV4-3	TRBJ2-1
CASGLGLAGVDTQYF	TGTGCTAGTGGTTTGGGCCTAGCGGGAGTGGATACGCAGTATTTT	.	TRBD2	TRBV12-5	TRBJ2-3
CASSSRRQGPDAGYTF	TGTGCCAGCAGCTCGCGTAGACAGGGGCCGGACGCTGGCTACACCTTC	.	TRBD1	TRBV7-9	TRBJ1-2
CSASDRRGYTF	TGCAGTGCTAGCGACAGACGTGGCTACACCTTC	.	.	TRBV20-1	TRBJ1-2
CASSPFASGQETQYF	TGTGCCAGCAGCCCCTTTGCTAGCGGCCAAGAGACCCAGTACTTC	.	TRBD2	TRBV9	TRBJ2-5
CASSPGVGANVLTF	TGCGCCAGCAGTCCAGGGGTTGGGGCCAACGTCCTGACTTTC	.	.	TRBV10-2	TRBJ2-6
CASSSADREYYGYTF	TGTGCCAGCAGTTCCGCAGACAGGGAGTACTATGGCTACACCTTC	.	TRBD1	TRBV6-5	TRBJ1-2
CASSLDRLLFF	TGTGCCAGCAGCTTGGACAGACTACTGTTTTTT	.	.	TRBV7-9	TRBJ1-4
CASSEVLGHSYEQYF	TGTGCCAGCAGTGAAGTATTGGGACACTCCTACGAGCAGTACTTC	few	.	TRBV6-1	TRBJ2-7
CASSLQGGDGYTF	TGTGCCAGCAGCCTACAGGGGGGAGATGGCTACACCTTC	.	TRBD1	TRBV5-4	TRBJ1-2
CASSLIDGSVNYGYTF	TGTGCCAGCAGTTTAATTGACGGGAGCGTTAACTATGGCTACACCTTC	few	.	TRBV27	TRBJ1-2
CATSKTRTPTYYNSPLHF	TGTGCCACCAGCAAGACACGAACTCCCACCTATTATAATTCACCCCTCCACTTT	.	.	TRBV24-1	TRBJ1-6
CASSPQDRLFYGYTF	TGTGCCAGCAGCCCACAGGACAGACTATTCTATGGCTACACCTTC	.	.	TRBV7-9	TRBJ1-2
CASSDRKGCPSGANVLTF	TGTGCCAGCAGTGACCGGAAGGGGTGCCCTTCTGGGGCCAACGTCCTGACTTTC	.	.	TRBV6-4	TRBJ2-6
CASSYYTRGGEQFF	TGTGCCAGCAGTTATTATACAAGAGGGGGTGAGCAGTTCTTC	.	.	TRBV6-5	TRBJ2-1
CASSLIWDSAGNQPQHF	TGTGCCAGCAGTTTAATCTGGGACAGTGCTGGCAATCAGCCCCAGCATTTT	once	TRBD1	TRBV27	TRBJ1-5
CASSQDQLAGGPGETQYF	TGTGCCAGCAGCCAAGATCAACTAGCGGGAGGGCCCGGGGAGACCCAGTACTTC	.	TRBD2	TRBV3-1/TRBV3-2	TRBJ2-5
CASSLGTSGRQIYEQYF	TGCGCCAGCAGCTTAGGGACTAGCGGACGACAGATCTACGAGCAGTACTTC	.	TRBD2	TRBV5-1	TRBJ2-7
CATSRGTGTSGSREQFF	TGTGCCACCAGCAGGGGAACCGGGACTAGCGGGAGTAGGGAGCAGTTCTTC	.	TRBD2	TRBV15	TRBJ2-1
CASSFDWRGYSYNEQFF	TGTGCCAGCAGTTTCGATTGGCGGGGTTACTCCTACAATGAGCAGTTCTTC	.	.	TRBV28	TRBJ2-1
CASSLSTQGDTQYF	TGTGCCAGCAGCCTCTCGACCCAGGGAGATACGCAGTATTTT	.	.	TRBV13	TRBJ2-3
CASSSESAGGEGKQYF	TGTGCCAGCAGTTCCGAGAGTGCGGGAGGAGAGGGTAAGCAGTACTTC	.	TRBD2	TRBV27	TRBJ2-7
CASSLGLAVTYEQYF	TGTGCCAGCAGCTTAGGACTAGCGGTAACCTACGAGCAGTACTTC	.	TRBD2	TRBV7-2	TRBJ2-7
CASSSGRAGADYGYTF	TGTGCCAGCAGCTCGGGCAGGGCGGGGGCAGACTATGGCTACACCTTC	.	.	TRBV7-9	TRBJ1-2
CAIRDKRQARDANTGELFF	TGTGCCATCAGGGACAAAAGACAGGCCCGAGACGCGAACACCGGGGAGCTGTTTTTT	.	.	TRBV10-3	TRBJ2-2
CATSGQPNYGYTF	TGTGCCACCTCGGGACAGCCCAACTATGGCTACACCTTC	.	TRBD1	TRBV10-3	TRBJ1-2
CASSLADFQGAEQYF	TGCGCCAGCAGCTTGGCCGATTTTCAGGGGGCTGAGCAGTACTTC	.	TRBD1	TRBV5-1	TRBJ2-7
CASSRTLLGQMNTEAFF	TGTGCCAGCAGCCGGACACTCCTAGGACAGATGAACACTGAAGCTTTCTTT	.	.	TRBV7-8	TRBJ1-1
CASRDRADTEAFF	TGTGCCAGCAGGGACAGAGCCGACACTGAAGCTTTCTTT	.	.	TRBV6-5	TRBJ1-1
CASSQVTGATQYF	TGCGCCAGCAGCCAAGTTACCGGAGCTACGCAGTATTTT	.	.	TRBV4-3	TRBJ2-3
CASSMDREYEQYF	TGTGCCAGCAGTATGGACAGGGAATACGAGCAGTACTTC	few	TRBD1	TRBV12-3/TRBV12-4	TRBJ2-7
CASSPDGPSGNIQYF	TGCGCCAGCAGCCCAGATGGGCCTTCAGGGAACATTCAGTACTTC	.	.	TRBV4-3	TRBJ2-4
CASSIRDRQNGAFF	TGCGCCAGCAGCATACGGGACAGGCAAAACGGAGCTTTCTTT	.	TRBD1	TRBV5-1	TRBJ1-1
CASMRLSSNYGYTF	TGTGCCAGCATGAGACTCAGTTCCAACTATGGCTACACCTTC	.	.	TRBV2	TRBJ1-2
CASSLLYRLEENEQFF	TGTGCCAGCAGTTTATTATACCGACTAGAGGAGAATGAGCAGTTCTTC	.	.	TRBV27	TRBJ2-1
CASREGQGGQPQHF	TGTGCCAGCAGGGAGGGACAGGGGGGTCAGCCCCAGCATTTT	.	TRBD1	TRBV6-5	TRBJ1-5
CASGRDSYNEQFF	TGTGCCAGCGGACGGGACTCCTACAATGAGCAGTTCTTC	.	.	TRBV2	TRBJ2-1
CASSYSLGQGAYEQYF	TGTGCCAGCAGTTACTCGCTAGGACAGGGCGCCTACGAGCAGTACTTC	.	TRBD1	TRBV6-5	TRBJ2-7
CASSMGLRADYIYNEQFF	TGTGCCAGTAGTATGGGTCTCAGAGCGGATTATATTTACAATGAGCAGTTCTTC	.	.	TRBV19	TRBJ2-1